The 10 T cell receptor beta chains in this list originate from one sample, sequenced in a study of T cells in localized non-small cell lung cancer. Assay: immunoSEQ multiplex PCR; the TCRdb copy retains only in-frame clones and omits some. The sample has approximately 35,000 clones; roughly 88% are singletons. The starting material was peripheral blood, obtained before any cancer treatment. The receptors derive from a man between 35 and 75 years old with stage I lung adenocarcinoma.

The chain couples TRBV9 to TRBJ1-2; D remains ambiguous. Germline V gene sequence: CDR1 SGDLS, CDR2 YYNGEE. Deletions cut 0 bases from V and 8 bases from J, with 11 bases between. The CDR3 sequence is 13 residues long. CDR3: CASSVGLQSGYTF. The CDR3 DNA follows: TGTGCCAGCAGCGTAGGCTTACAGTCCGGCTACACCTTC. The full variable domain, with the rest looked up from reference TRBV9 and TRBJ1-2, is DSGVTQTPKHLITATGQRVTLRCSPRSGDLSVYWYQQSLDQGLQFLIQYYNGEERAKGNILERFSAQQFPDLHSELNLSSLELGDSALYFCASSVGLQSGYTFGSGTRLTVV.

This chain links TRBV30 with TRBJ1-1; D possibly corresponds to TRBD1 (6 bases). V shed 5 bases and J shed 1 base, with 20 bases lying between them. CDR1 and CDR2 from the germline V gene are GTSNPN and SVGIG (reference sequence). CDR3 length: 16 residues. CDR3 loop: CAWYGGFGRGNTEAFF. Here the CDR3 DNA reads TGTGCCTGGTATGGAGGGTTTGGCAGGGGGAACACTGAAGCTTTCTTT.

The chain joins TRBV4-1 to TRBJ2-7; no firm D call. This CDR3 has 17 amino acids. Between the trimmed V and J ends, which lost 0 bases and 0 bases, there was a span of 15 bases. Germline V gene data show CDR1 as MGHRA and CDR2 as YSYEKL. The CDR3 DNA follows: TGCGCCAGCAGCCAAGATTTCGCCGGACGGAGCTCCTACGAGCAGTACTTC. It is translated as CASSQDFAGRSSYEQYF.

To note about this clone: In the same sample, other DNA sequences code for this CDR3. DNA for the CDR3: TGCGCCAGCAGTGAGACAGGGACAGATACGCAGTATTTT. It specifies CASSETGTDTQYF. J is TRBJ2-3 and V is TRBV10-2; D is perhaps TRBD1 (6 bases). The CDR3 runs 13 residues. The V end was cut by 2 bases, the J end by 3 bases, with 6 bases between. Germline V gene data show CDR1 as WSHSY and CDR2 as SAAADI.

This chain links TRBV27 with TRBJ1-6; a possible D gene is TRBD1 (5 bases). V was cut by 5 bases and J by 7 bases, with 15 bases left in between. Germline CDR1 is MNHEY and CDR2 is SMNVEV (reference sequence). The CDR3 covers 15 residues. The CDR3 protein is CASSPDPGTNSPLHF. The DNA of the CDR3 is TGTGCCAGCAGTCCAGACCCCGGGACCAATTCACCCCTCCACTTT.

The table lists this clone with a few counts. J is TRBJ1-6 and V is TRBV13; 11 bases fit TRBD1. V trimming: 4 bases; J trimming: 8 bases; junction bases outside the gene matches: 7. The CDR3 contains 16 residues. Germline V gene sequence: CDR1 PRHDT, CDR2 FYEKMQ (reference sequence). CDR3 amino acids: CASSSGQGAWYSPLHF. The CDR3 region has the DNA TGTGCCAGCAGCTCCGGACAGGGGGCTTGGTATTCACCCCTCCACTTT.

The CDR3 DNA sequence: TGTGCCAGTTACCGCCGGCAGAACACTGAAGCTTTCTTT. It codes for CASYRRQNTEAFF. The J gene is TRBJ1-1, the V gene TRBV6-1; D ambiguous. Looked up from germline, CDR1 is MNHNS and CDR2 is SASEGT. V lost 9 bases and J lost 1, with 12 bases in between. This CDR3 has 13 amino acids.

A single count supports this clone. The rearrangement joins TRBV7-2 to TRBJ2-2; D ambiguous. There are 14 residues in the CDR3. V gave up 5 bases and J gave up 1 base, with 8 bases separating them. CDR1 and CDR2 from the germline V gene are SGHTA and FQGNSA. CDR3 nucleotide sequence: TGTGCCAGCAGCCGGGTACGGAACACCGGGGAGCTGTTTTTT. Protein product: CASSRVRNTGELFF.

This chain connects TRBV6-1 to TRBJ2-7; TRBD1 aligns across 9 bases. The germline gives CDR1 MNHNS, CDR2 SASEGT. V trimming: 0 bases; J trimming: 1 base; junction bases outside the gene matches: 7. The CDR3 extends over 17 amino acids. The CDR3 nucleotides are TGTGCCAGCAGTGAAGCGCCACAGGGGGCATGGTCCTACGAGCAGTACTTC. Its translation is CASSEAPQGAWSYEQYF.

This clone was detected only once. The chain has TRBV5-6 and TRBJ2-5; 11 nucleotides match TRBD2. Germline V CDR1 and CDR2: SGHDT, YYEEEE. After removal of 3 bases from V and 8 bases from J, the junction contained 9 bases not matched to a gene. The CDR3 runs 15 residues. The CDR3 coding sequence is TGTGCCAGCAGCTCTCCGGGACTAGCGGAAGGTACCCAGTACTTC. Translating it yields CASSSPGLAEGTQYF.